The rows below give T cell receptor beta chains drawn from one sample of a study of blood T cell repertoires in COVID-19. Data came from immunoSEQ multiplex PCR; TCRdb stores just in-frame clones and leaves some out. Here the sample spans tens of thousands of clones, 70% to 90% being singletons. Material: peripheral blood. These receptors were taken from a man between 50 and 59 years old with active or convalescent COVID-19. CDR3s include the opening cysteine and the closing phenylalanine or tryptophan. The D gene is left open where the match is weak. Expanded clones get a size class; other rows say once, few or many, or leave the size out.

j_call,d_call,v_call,clone_size,cdr3_nt,cdr3_aa
TRBJ1-1,TRBD1,TRBV5-1,.,TGCGCCAGCGAGACAGGGGGGACGAACACTGAAGCTTTCTTT,CASETGGTNTEAFF
TRBJ1-5,.,TRBV5-6,.,TGTGCCAGCAGTCGGCGGGGATGGGGTCAGCCCCAGCATTTT,CASSRRGWGQPQHF
TRBJ2-5,.,TRBV11-2,once,TGTGCCAGCAGCCTAAACGTTTTCCCGGGGGAGACCCAGTACTTC,CASSLNVFPGETQYF
TRBJ2-2,TRBD1,TRBV5-6,.,TGTGCCAGCAGCCCGGGGACAGGGACCGGGGAGCTGTTTTTT,CASSPGTGTGELFF
TRBJ2-7,TRBD1,TRBV6-5,.,TGTGCCAGCAGTTACCGGACAGGGCCCTACGAGCAGTACTTC,CASSYRTGPYEQYF
TRBJ1-2,.,TRBV6-5,.,TGTGCCAGCAGTTACGTGCGGGGGCCGGGGTATGGCTACACCTTC,CASSYVRGPGYGYTF
TRBJ2-1,TRBD2,TRBV5-1,.,TGCGCCAGCAGCTTACTAGCGGGAGGGGATGAGCAGTTCTTC,CASSLLAGGDEQFF
TRBJ2-1,TRBD1,TRBV10-2,.,TGCGCCAGCAGTGAACTAGTTTGGACAGGGATTCGCAATGAGCAGTTCTTC,CASSELVWTGIRNEQFF
TRBJ1-3,TRBD1,TRBV18,few,TGTGCCAGCTCACCGGGGACAGGGAACACTGGAAACACCATATATTTT,CASSPGTGNTGNTIYF
TRBJ1-2,.,TRBV7-9,.,TGTGCCAGCAGCTTAGGGAGGAACTATGGCTACACCTTC,CASSLGRNYGYTF
TRBJ2-3,TRBD1,TRBV28,few,TGTGCCAGCACTCTTGGACAGGGGGACACAGATACGCAGTATTTT,CASTLGQGDTDTQYF
TRBJ1-2,TRBD1,TRBV29-1,.,TGCAGCGCTATGACAGGGGGCGAAGGCTACACCTTC,CSAMTGGEGYTF
TRBJ1-2,.,TRBV28,.,TGTGCCAGCAGGCGGGACGTGGGCTACACCTTC,CASRRDVGYTF
TRBJ2-2,TRBD2,TRBV10-1,once,TGCGCCAGCAGTCGGTACGGACTAGCGGCCACCGGGGAGCTGTTTTTT,CASSRYGLAATGELFF
TRBJ2-5,TRBD1,TRBV5-1,few,TGCGCCAGCAGCCATAGGCCCCTGGGACAGGGGATGGAGACCCAGTACTTC,CASSHRPLGQGMETQYF
TRBJ1-5,TRBD1,TRBV20-1,once,TGCAGTGCTAGTTACGACAGGGGGCAGGCACAGCCCCAGCATTTT,CSASYDRGQAQPQHF
TRBJ1-1,TRBD1,TRBV23-1,once,TGCGCCAGCAGTGGACAGGGAAAGACTGAAGCTTTCTTT,CASSGQGKTEAFF
TRBJ1-6,.,TRBV7-8,.,TGTGCCAGCAGCTTCGAAACGGGTGATAGGAATTCACCCCTCCACTTT,CASSFETGDRNSPLHF
TRBJ2-5,.,TRBV7-2,.,TGTGCCAGCAGCTTAGGGGAGACGTACGTAGAGACCCAGTACTTC,CASSLGETYVETQYF
TRBJ2-6,.,TRBV19,few,TGTGCCAGTACTCGACAGGCCGGGGCCAACGTCCTGACTTTC,CASTRQAGANVLTF
TRBJ2-1,.,TRBV19,.,TGTGCCAGTAGTATCGCATTGGGGAGTGAGCAGTTCTTC,CASSIALGSEQFF
TRBJ1-4,.,TRBV14,.,TGTGCCAGCAGCCACTTGGCCCCTAGGGAAAAACTGTTTTTT,CASSHLAPREKLFF
TRBJ1-4,.,TRBV3-1/TRBV3-2,.,TGTGCCAGCAGCCAAGTCCGTGGCGAAAAACTGTTTTTT,CASSQVRGEKLFF
TRBJ2-7,.,TRBV14,few,TGTGCCAGCAGGCCTACCACAGGGCCACACTCCTACGAGCAGTACTTC,CASRPTTGPHSYEQYF
TRBJ1-4,TRBD1,TRBV13,.,TGTGCCAGCAGCCGCCAGGGGACAGATGAAAAACTGTTTTTT,CASSRQGTDEKLFF
TRBJ1-1,TRBD1,TRBV7-9,.,TGTGCCAGCAGCCGGGCCCGGACAGGGAGCTCTCAGGGGGGCACTGAAGCTTTCTTT,CASSRARTGSSQGGTEAFF
TRBJ2-7,.,TRBV27,.,TGTGCCAGCAGTTCGGAGGGGCCCCCCTACGAGCAGTACTTC,CASSSEGPPYEQYF
TRBJ1-2,.,TRBV7-2,.,TGTGCCAGCAGCCCTGCTGACAGGTCCTATGGCTACACCTTC,CASSPADRSYGYTF
TRBJ2-1,TRBD1,TRBV7-8,.,TGTGCCAGCAGCTTCCAGGGGGCGGGCAATGAGCAGTTCTTC,CASSFQGAGNEQFF
TRBJ2-1,TRBD2,TRBV20-1,.,TGCAGTGCTAGTCAAACGACTAGCGTATCCTACAATGAGCAGTTCTTC,CSASQTTSVSYNEQFF
TRBJ2-2,.,TRBV5-6,.,TGTGCCAGCAGCTTGGTGGGGCCCGGGGAGCTGTTTTTT,CASSLVGPGELFF
TRBJ2-2,TRBD1,TRBV10-3,few,TGTGCCATCAGTTGGGACAGCAACACCGGGGAGCTGTTTTTT,CAISWDSNTGELFF